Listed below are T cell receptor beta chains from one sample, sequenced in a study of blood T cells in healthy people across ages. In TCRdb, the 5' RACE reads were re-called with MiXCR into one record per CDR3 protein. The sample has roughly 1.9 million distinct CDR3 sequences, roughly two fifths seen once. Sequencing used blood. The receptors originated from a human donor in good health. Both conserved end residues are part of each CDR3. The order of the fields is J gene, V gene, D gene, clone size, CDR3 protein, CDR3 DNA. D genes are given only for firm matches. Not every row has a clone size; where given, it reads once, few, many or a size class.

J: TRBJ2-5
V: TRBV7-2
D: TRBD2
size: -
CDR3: CASSLVPARSGGETQYF
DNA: TGTGCCAGCAGCTTAGTCCCCGCAAGGAGCGGGGGTGAGACCCAGTACTTC

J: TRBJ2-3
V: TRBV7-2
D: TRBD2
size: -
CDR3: CASGYDGGASHTQYF
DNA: TGTGCCAGCGGCTATGACGGGGGGGCCTCTCATACGCAGTATTTT

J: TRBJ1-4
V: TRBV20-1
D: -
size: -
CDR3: CSAEGGRNEKLFF
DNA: TGCAGTGCCGAAGGGGGGAGGAATGAAAAACTGTTTTTT

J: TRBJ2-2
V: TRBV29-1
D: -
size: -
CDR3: CSVEDLNGELFF
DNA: TGCAGCGTTGAAGATTTGAACGGGGAGCTGTTTTTT

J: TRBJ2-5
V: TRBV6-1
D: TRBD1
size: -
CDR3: CASSENRGMEQETQYF
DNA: TGTGCCAGCAGTGAAAACAGGGGGATGGAACAAGAGACCCAGTACTTC

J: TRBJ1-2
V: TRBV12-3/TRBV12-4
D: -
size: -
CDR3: CASSLGGTPNYGYTF
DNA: TGTGCCAGCAGCCTCGGGGGGACCCCTAACTATGGCTACACCTTC

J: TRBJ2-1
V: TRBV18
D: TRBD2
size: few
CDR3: CASSPLSAGNPNEQFF
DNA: TGTGCCAGCTCACCCCTATCAGCGGGGAATCCCAATGAGCAGTTCTTC

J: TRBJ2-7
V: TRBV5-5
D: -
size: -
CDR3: CARAGPQAFSYEQYF
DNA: TGTGCCCGCGCCGGGCCCCAGGCCTTCTCCTACGAGCAGTACTTC

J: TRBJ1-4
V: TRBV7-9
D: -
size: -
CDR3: CASSPGRLVNEKLFF
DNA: TGTGCCAGCAGCCCGGGACGGCTAGTAAATGAAAAACTGTTTTTT

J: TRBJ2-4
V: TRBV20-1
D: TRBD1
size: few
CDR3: CSARTGGRNIQYF
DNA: TGCAGTGCTAGGACAGGGGGCCGGAACATTCAGTACTTC